The text below deals with one T cell receptor beta chain. The source of the sample is a study of blood T cells in healthy people across ages. The germline CDR1 and CDR2 sequences are LNHDA and SQIVND (reference sequence). CDR3 length equals 15 residues. It was with a sample-barcoded 5' primer and a J-beta primer mix that a second PCR of about 6 to 12 cycles was run. Sequencing of every sample gave 3 million or more CDR3-containing paired-end reads. Each CDR3 protein gets one entry after TCRdb re-called the 5' RACE reads with MiXCR. The sample has about 1.5 million distinct CDR3 sequences, around 40% seen once.

This sequence originates from a woman in her late teens or twenties in good health. Sequencing was carried out using blood. The V and J genes are TRBV19 and TRBJ2-1; D remains unclear. The assigned J gene may be wrong: the sequence end matches TRBJ2-7 better. The CDR3 bases are TGTGCCAGTAGTATAAACGGACCGCTCCACAATGAGCAGTACTTC. It is translated as CASSINGPLHNEQYF.